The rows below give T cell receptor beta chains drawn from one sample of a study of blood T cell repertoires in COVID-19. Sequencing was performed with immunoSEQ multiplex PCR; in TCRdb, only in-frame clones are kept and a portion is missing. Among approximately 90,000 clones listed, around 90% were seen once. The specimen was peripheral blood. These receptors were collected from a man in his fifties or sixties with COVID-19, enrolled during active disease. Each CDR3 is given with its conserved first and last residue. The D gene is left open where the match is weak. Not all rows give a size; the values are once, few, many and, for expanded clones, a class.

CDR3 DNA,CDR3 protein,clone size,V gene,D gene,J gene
TGTGCCAGCAGCCGGGGACAGGGGAATGGGGTCTACGAGCAGTACTTC,CASSRGQGNGVYEQYF,NA,TRBV3-1/TRBV3-2,TRBD1,TRBJ2-7
TGTGCCAGCACATCGGACAGAAACTCCTACGAGCAGTACTTC,CASTSDRNSYEQYF,NA,TRBV2,NA,TRBJ2-7
TGCAGCGTTCCTGGGACAGGGGGCGTAAGCTCCTACAATGAGCAGTTCTTC,CSVPGTGGVSSYNEQFF,NA,TRBV29-1,TRBD1,TRBJ2-1
TGTGCCAGCAGTCGGGACAGGCGGTACGAGCAGTACTTC,CASSRDRRYEQYF,NA,TRBV7-2,TRBD1,TRBJ2-7
TGTGCCAGCAGTGAACGTGGACATAGCAATCAGCCCCAGCATTTT,CASSERGHSNQPQHF,NA,TRBV6-1,NA,TRBJ1-5
TGCGCCAGCAGCTCGCAGACAGGGGCGGGCACTGAAGCTTTCTTT,CASSSQTGAGTEAFF,NA,TRBV5-1,TRBD1,TRBJ1-1
TGCGCCAGCAGTTTATCCGGGACTAGCGGTTCCAATGAGCAGTTCTTC,CASSLSGTSGSNEQFF,NA,TRBV5-1,TRBD2,TRBJ2-1
TGTGCCAGCAGCTTAGGGCCCCCCATTTCCGGGGCCAACGTCCTGACTTTC,CASSLGPPISGANVLTF,NA,TRBV11-3,NA,TRBJ2-6
TGTGCCAGTAGTCTAGGGACAGGGGCGAAAACTGAAGCTTTCTTT,CASSLGTGAKTEAFF,NA,TRBV19,TRBD1,TRBJ1-1
TGTGCCAGCACTCAGGGGGCGAATCAGCCCCAGCATTTT,CASTQGANQPQHF,NA,TRBV12-3/TRBV12-4,TRBD1,TRBJ1-5
TGTGCCAGCAGTGAAAACAGGGCCTCCTACGAGCAGTACTTC,CASSENRASYEQYF,NA,TRBV2,NA,TRBJ2-7
TGCGCCAGCAGCTCTGACAGGGGTCCTGGAAACACCATATATTTT,CASSSDRGPGNTIYF,NA,TRBV5-1,TRBD1,TRBJ1-3
TGTGCCTGGAGTGTACTAGTAGTTAACAATGAGCAGTTCTTC,CAWSVLVVNNEQFF,NA,TRBV30,NA,TRBJ2-1
TGCGCCAGCAGCCAAGGACAGGGAGTTAACTATGGCTACACCTTC,CASSQGQGVNYGYTF,NA,TRBV4-1,TRBD1,TRBJ1-2
TGTGCCAGCAGCTTGGGGGGCCAGCGTTACAATGAGCAGTTCTTC,CASSLGGQRYNEQFF,NA,TRBV5-8,NA,TRBJ2-1
TGTGCCAGCAGCCCAACTAGCGGGAGATACGAGCAGTACTTC,CASSPTSGRYEQYF,few,TRBV7-2,TRBD2,TRBJ2-7
TGTGCCAGCAGCCCACAGCGGGAGGGGACCGGGGAGCTGTTTTTT,CASSPQREGTGELFF,NA,TRBV7-3,TRBD2,TRBJ2-2
TGTGCCAGCAGGCGGGACAGGGAGCCTAACTATGGCTACACCTTC,CASRRDREPNYGYTF,once,TRBV6-5,TRBD1,TRBJ1-2
TGTGCCTGGAGGCCGACAGGGTTGGTGGCTTTCTTT,CAWRPTGLVAFF,once,TRBV30,TRBD1,TRBJ1-1
TGTGCCAGCAGTTATTCTATAGCGGGAGCTTTAGATACGCAGTATTTT,CASSYSIAGALDTQYF,NA,TRBV6-2/TRBV6-3,TRBD2,TRBJ2-3
TGTGCCAGCAGTTCTGTTAACTTCGATCAGCCCCAGCATTTT,CASSSVNFDQPQHF,NA,TRBV6-5,NA,TRBJ1-5
TGCGCCAGCAGCTTGGTTCAGGACACAGATACGCAGTATTTT,CASSLVQDTDTQYF,NA,TRBV5-1,NA,TRBJ2-3
TGTGCCAGCAGCCACCTGGGACAGAACACTGAAGCTTTCTTT,CASSHLGQNTEAFF,few,TRBV5-4,NA,TRBJ1-1
TGTGCCAGTAGTAACAGGGTCGGATTGCAAGAGCAGTACTTC,CASSNRVGLQEQYF,NA,TRBV19,NA,TRBJ2-7
TGCGCCAGCAGCCAAGATCCGCTTACAGGGGGTATGCCCAACTTC,CASSQDPLTGGMPNF,NA,TRBV4-3,TRBD1,TRBJ2-7
TGTGCCAGCAGGACAGCTAACTATGGCTACACCTTC,CASRTANYGYTF,NA,TRBV12-3/TRBV12-4,NA,TRBJ1-2
TGCAGCGTTCAAGGACCAGCGGGTGCCTACGAGCAGTACTTC,CSVQGPAGAYEQYF,NA,TRBV29-1,NA,TRBJ2-7
TGTGCCAGCAGCCCCGCCTTGGACACCGTGAACACTGAAGCTTTCTTT,CASSPALDTVNTEAFF,NA,TRBV11-3,NA,TRBJ1-1
TGTGCCAGCAGGGGGATGGACAGGGCGACTTATGGCTACACCTTC,CASRGMDRATYGYTF,NA,TRBV27,TRBD1,TRBJ1-2
TGTGCCAGCAGCCTATTCACAGATACGCAGTATTTT,CASSLFTDTQYF,NA,TRBV2,NA,TRBJ2-3
TGCAGCGTTGAGACGACAGGGGGCGGAAACACTGAAGCTTTCTTT,CSVETTGGGNTEAFF,once,TRBV29-1,TRBD1,TRBJ1-1
TGTGCCAGCAGCCTAGGGGAGGACACAGATACGCAGTATTTT,CASSLGEDTDTQYF,NA,TRBV5-4,NA,TRBJ2-3
TGTGCCAGCAGCGGATATCCAGACAGTCAGATTACTGGAAACACCATATATTTT,CASSGYPDSQITGNTIYF,once,TRBV7-9,NA,TRBJ1-3
TGTGCCACCAGTGACTCCCTGGGACAGGGGAAGTACTTC,CATSDSLGQGKYF,NA,TRBV24-1,TRBD1,TRBJ2-7
TGTGCCAGCAGCTCCCTTCGGGAGGGTTACAATGAGCAGTTCTTC,CASSSLREGYNEQFF,few,TRBV7-3,TRBD2,TRBJ2-1
TGTGCCAGCAGTTACTCACAGGGGGGCGGCGGGGAGCTGTTTTTT,CASSYSQGGGGELFF,NA,TRBV6-5,TRBD1,TRBJ2-2
TGCGCCAGCAGCCAAGGGACAGGGAGGGACACTGAAGCTTTCTTT,CASSQGTGRDTEAFF,NA,TRBV4-3,TRBD1,TRBJ1-1
TGTGCCAGCAGCTTAGTTTGGGACAGTATGAACACTGAAGCTTTCTTT,CASSLVWDSMNTEAFF,NA,TRBV7-9,TRBD1,TRBJ1-1
TGTGCCTGGAGTCCTGGTCGAGGGGAGCAGTACTTC,CAWSPGRGEQYF,NA,TRBV30,NA,TRBJ2-7
TGTGCCAGCAGTCCCCCCCGACAGGAGGATTCACCCCTCCACTTT,CASSPPRQEDSPLHF,NA,TRBV6-5,NA,TRBJ1-6
TGTGCCAGCAGTTATGCCGCGAGAGCAGATACGCAGTATTTT,CASSYAARADTQYF,NA,TRBV6-2/TRBV6-3,NA,TRBJ2-3
TGTGCCAGCAGCGGAGGAGGGAGCACCGGGGAGCTGTTTTTT,CASSGGGSTGELFF,NA,TRBV11-3,NA,TRBJ2-2
TGTGCCAGCAGCGTACTGACCTACGAGCAGTACTTC,CASSVLTYEQYF,NA,TRBV7-9,NA,TRBJ2-7
TGTGCCAGCAGTCTCCTACAGGGCACTGAAGCTTTCTTT,CASSLLQGTEAFF,NA,TRBV28,NA,TRBJ1-1
TGCGCCAGCAGCCAAGGGAGCACCGCGAATCAGCCCCAGCATTTT,CASSQGSTANQPQHF,NA,TRBV4-1,NA,TRBJ1-5
TGCAGTGCTAGTCCAGTGAACACTGAAGCTTTCTTT,CSASPVNTEAFF,NA,TRBV20-1,NA,TRBJ1-1
TGTGCCAGCAGTACGGACAGGGGAGGTACTGAAGCTTTCTTT,CASSTDRGGTEAFF,NA,TRBV6-5,TRBD1,TRBJ1-1
TGCAGCGTTGGGGCCCCCACGGGGGTAAGCGCTGAAGCTTTCTTT,CSVGAPTGVSAEAFF,NA,TRBV29-1,NA,TRBJ1-1
TGTGCCAGCTCATTTCGGGACAGGGACGCTGAAGCTTTCTTT,CASSFRDRDAEAFF,NA,TRBV18,TRBD1,TRBJ1-1
TGTGCCAGCAGCTTGACTAGCAGACCCAATGAGCAGTTCTTC,CASSLTSRPNEQFF,NA,TRBV11-2,TRBD2,TRBJ2-1
TGTGCCAGCCGCAGGGGGCGCGGAGAAAGCGAGCAGTACTTC,CASRRGRGESEQYF,NA,TRBV2,TRBD1,TRBJ2-7
TGTGCCAGCAGTTACAGAGGACAGGGGTGTCCCAACTTC,CASSYRGQGCPNF,once,TRBV6-5,TRBD1,TRBJ1-2
TGTGCCAGTAGTATCCACAGGGAAGGTGGACCTCAGCCCCAGCATTTT,CASSIHREGGPQPQHF,NA,TRBV19,NA,TRBJ1-5
TGTGCCAGCAGCCAAGGGGGTCAGCCCCAGCATTTT,CASSQGGQPQHF,NA,TRBV7-2,NA,TRBJ1-5